This T cell receptor (beta chain) is from a study of T cell repertoires in cytomegalovirus infection. Points from the study as a whole: There were HLA-C-restricted CMV-specific TCR beta clonotypes dominating the ex vivo response.

CDR1 SGHVS and CDR2 FQNEAQ come from the germline V gene. The CDR3 is 20 amino acids. V was clipped by 0 bases and J by 2 bases; unmatched bases: 12. TCRdb re-analysed the reads in MiXCR, keeping a single row per CDR3 protein. Among 650,000 to 900,000 distinct CDR3 sequences listed, 29% were seen once. This clonotype was recorded many times. What it binds is unknown. The clonotype was recovered from a human donor in good health (CMV status not recorded). Some clones in this sample may be carry-over from other donors' samples. The V gene is TRBV7-8, the J gene TRBJ2-4; 11 positions agree with TRBD2. Sequenced here: cultured CD8+ T cells from PBMCs, sampled from culture after CMV antigen stimulation. As DNA, the CDR3 is TGTGCCAGCAGCTTAGCGCGGGTAGCGGGGGGGCCGAGGACCAAAAACATTCAGTACTTC. Amino acids: CASSLARVAGGPRTKNIQYF.